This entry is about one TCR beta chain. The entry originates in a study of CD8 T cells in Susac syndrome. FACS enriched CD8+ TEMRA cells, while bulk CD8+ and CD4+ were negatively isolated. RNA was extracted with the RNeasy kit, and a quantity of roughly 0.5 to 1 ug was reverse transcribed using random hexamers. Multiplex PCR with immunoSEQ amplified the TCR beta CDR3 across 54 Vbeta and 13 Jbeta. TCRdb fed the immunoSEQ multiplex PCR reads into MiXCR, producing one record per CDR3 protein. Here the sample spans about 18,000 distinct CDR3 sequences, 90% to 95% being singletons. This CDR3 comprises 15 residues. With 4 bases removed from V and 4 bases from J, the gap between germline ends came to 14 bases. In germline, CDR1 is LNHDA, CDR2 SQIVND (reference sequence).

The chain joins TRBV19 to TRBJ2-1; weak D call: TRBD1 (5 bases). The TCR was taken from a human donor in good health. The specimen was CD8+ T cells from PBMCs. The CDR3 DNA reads TGTGCCAGTAGTACCGACAGCCCGCATTACAATGAGCAGTTCTTC. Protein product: CASSTDSPHYNEQFF.